The 4 T cell receptor beta chains in this list originate from one sample, sequenced in a study of blood T cell repertoires in COVID-19. Libraries were prepared by immunoSEQ multiplex PCR; TCRdb keeps only in-frame clonotypes and omits some of them. The data contain more than 75,000 clones, more than 80% of them singletons. The specimen sequenced was peripheral blood. The receptors originated from a man aged 45-65 years with COVID-19, enrolled during active disease.

The chain recombines TRBV7-8 with TRBJ2-1; D might be TRBD1 (6 bases). Germline CDR1 and CDR2: SGHVS and FQNEAQ. V was cut by 3 bases and J by 3 bases, with 15 bases left in between. The CDR3 loop spans 16 amino acids. CDR3 sequence: CASSFLQGPDYNEQFF. DNA of the CDR3: TGTGCCAGCAGCTTCCTTCAGGGGCCGGACTACAATGAGCAGTTCTTC.

The chain combines TRBV9 with TRBJ2-1; TRBD1 agrees at 10 bases. CDR3 size: 15 residues. Germline V CDR1 and CDR2: SGDLS, YYNGEE. V dropped 1 base and J dropped 6; count of bases not matched to a gene: 4. As DNA, the CDR3 is TGTGCCAGCAGCGTAAGGGACAGGGGATTCAATGAGCAGTTCTTC. This encodes CASSVRDRGFNEQFF.

The chain joins TRBV21-1 to TRBJ2-2; the table's D call of TRBD1 was not tested on the DNA. TRBV21-1 is a documented pseudogene. The CDR3 is 16 amino acids. The CDR3 nucleotides are TGTGCCAGCAGCAAATCCGACAGGGTCAACACCGGGGAGCTGTTTTTT. Encoded protein: CASSKSDRVNTGELFF.

This chain joins TRBV21-1 and TRBJ2-5; the table's D call, TRBD2, was not checked against the DNA. TRBV21-1 is a pseudogene locus. This CDR3 comprises 14 residues. The CDR3 here is CASSKRGGRETQYF. CDR3 in DNA: TGTGCCAGCAGCAAGAGGGGGGGCCGGGAGACCCAGTACTTC.